These 6 T cell receptor beta chains were all obtained from the same sample, sequenced in a study of T cells in localized non-small cell lung cancer (dated by TCRdb to 2018 to 2020). Library preparation was by the immunoSEQ multiplex PCR assay. This immuneACCESS table, as held by TCRdb, lists in-frame sequences with V and J called but not all clones. Of the missing ones, under half trace to an unresolved V gene in checked studies; the others have no known cause. Here the sample has about 78,000 clones; almost 85% occur a single time. In total, the top ten clones hold under 3.5% of the sample. This specimen consisted of peripheral blood, obtained before any cancer treatment. Receptors originate from a man aged 35-69 years with stage I lung adenocarcinoma.

This chain links TRBV12-5 with TRBJ2-3; the match to TRBD2 covers 10 bases. J lost 4 bases, V lost 7 bases, and 5 bases had no gene match. The germline V gene encodes CDR1 LGHNT and CDR2 FRNRAP. This CDR3 is built from 14 residues. CDR3 sequence: CASVAGGSADTQYF. CDR3 bases: TGTGCTAGTGTAGCGGGAGGATCCGCAGATACGCAGTATTTT.

The chain combines TRBV7-6 with TRBJ2-1; 10 bases map to TRBD2. There are 13 residues in the CDR3. Looked up from germline, CDR1 is SGHVS and CDR2 is FNYEAQ. V lost 3 bases to trimming and J lost 10 bases; unmatched junction nucleotides: 3. Here the CDR3 reads CASSLVLAGEQFF. The CDR3 DNA sequence: TGTGCCAGCAGCTTGGTACTAGCGGGAGAGCAGTTCTTC.

This chain connects TRBV7-9 to TRBJ2-1, with 8 bases that match TRBD1. The CDR3 length is 15 residues. CDR1 is SEHNR and CDR2 is FQNEAQ in the germline V gene (reference sequence). The trim removed 4 bases at V and 5 bases at J, leaving 7 bases unmatched. CDR3 in DNA: TGTGCCAGCAGCTCCCGGACAGGGAAACACAATGAGCAGTTCTTC. Amino acids: CASSSRTGKHNEQFF.

The chain recombines TRBV11-3 with TRBJ2-7; D is unclear. Between the trimmed V and J ends, which lost 5 bases and 0 bases, there was a span of 11 bases. Per germline, CDR1 SGHNT and CDR2 YENEEA. The CDR3 length is 14 residues. DNA for the CDR3: TGTGCCAGCAGCAAGGACGGTAGCTCCTACGAGCAGTACTTC. It codes for CASSKDGSSYEQYF.

The rearrangement uses TRBV4-1 and TRBJ2-1, with 13 bases aligning to TRBD2. CDR3 size: 17 residues. V shed 3 bases, J shed 7 bases, and the junction held 9 bases outside the gene matches. The germline V gene encodes CDR1 MGHRA and CDR2 YSYEKL. CDR3 amino acids: CASSQTSGRSGANEQFF. The CDR3 DNA sequence: TGCGCCAGCAGCCAGACTAGCGGGAGGTCAGGGGCGAATGAGCAGTTCTTC.

This sequence joins TRBV7-9 and TRBJ2-1; D is unclear. V was pared by 3 bases and J by 0 bases, with 6 bases between. Germline assignment: CDR1 SEHNR and CDR2 FQNEAQ (reference sequence). The CDR3 consists of 14 residues. The DNA of the CDR3 is TGTGCCAGCAGCTTGGTTGACTCCTACAATGAGCAGTTCTTC. This gives the protein CASSLVDSYNEQFF.